These 31 T cell receptor beta chains share one sample of origin, sequenced in a study of patients and donors after allogeneic stem cell transplantation (dated by TCRdb to the early 2020s). Receptors were amplified or captured by RT-PCR. For sequencing, a NextSeq 550 was employed. The public reads were reprocessed in TCRdb via fastp at Q25 and MiXCR, keeping in-frame beta chains. When rows share a CDR3 protein, they turn into one entry using the most common DNA and genes. The sample includes about 9,900 distinct CDR3 sequences, with 5.5% to 6% observed a single time. More than 25% of the sample is held by the ten biggest clonotypes. Source material: blood, either unsorted or a sorted T cell fraction (not recorded which). The receptors derive from a human donor who was either an allogeneic HSCT recipient or a stem cell or donor lymphocyte infusion donor (not recorded which). It is not recorded whose cells these are; they may come from a transplant donor.

A few counts support this clonotype. The CDR3 is CASSPIGQGGNEQFF. CDR3 nucleotides: TGTGCCAGCTCACCAATAGGACAGGGGGGCAATGAGCAGTTCTTC. The chain employs TRBV18 and TRBJ2-1; 10 bases align to TRBD1. With V trimmed by 2 bases and J by 6 bases, 4 bases remained unmatched. CDR3 length equals 15 residues. Germline loops: CDR1 KGHSH, CDR2 LQKENI.

By share, this clonotype ranks as medium-sized (0.01 to 0.1%). V usage is TRBV27 and J usage is TRBJ1-4, with a tentative D call TRBD1 (5 bases). The germline V gene has CDR1 MNHEY and CDR2 SMNVEV (reference sequence). This CDR3 contains 14 residues. V was pared by 4 bases and J by 4 bases, with 10 bases between. CDR3 residues: CASSSRQNNEKLFF. The CDR3 nucleotides read TGTGCCAGCAGTTCCAGACAGAATAATGAAAAACTGTTTTTT.

This clonotype is labeled medium-sized. The chain employs TRBV18 and TRBJ1-2; D call uncertain. CDR1 is KGHSH, CDR2 LQKENI, per germline. The CDR3 has 16 amino acids. V was pared by 2 bases and J by 2 bases, with 15 bases between. The CDR3 protein is CASSPTSDAQNYGYTF. Here the CDR3 DNA reads TGTGCCAGCTCACCAACTTCGGATGCCCAAAACTATGGCTACACCTTC.

This clonotype was seen more than once but under ten times. The V and J genes are TRBV11-2 and TRBJ2-3; D uncertain. This CDR3 contains 14 residues. Looked up from germline, CDR1 is SGHAT and CDR2 is FQNNGV. The V and J ends lost 5 bases and 0 bases respectively, with 9 bases between them. The CDR3 is CASSRQGSTDTQYF. The CDR3, as DNA: TGTGCCAGCAGCCGGCAAGGTAGCACAGATACGCAGTATTTT.

This clonotype occurred many times. The J gene is TRBJ2-1, the V gene TRBV20-1; 8 bases map to TRBD2. Looked up from germline, CDR1 is DFQATT and CDR2 is SNEGSKA (reference sequence). The CDR3 has 14 amino acids. Germline trimming cut 3 bases from V and 7 bases from J; bases unmatched to any gene: 8. CDR3 in amino acids: CSARLAGPSNEQFF. The CDR3 DNA reads as TGCAGTGCTAGGCTAGCGGGCCCAAGTAATGAGCAGTTCTTC.

The rearrangement joins TRBV12-3 or TRBV12-4 to TRBJ2-7; D ambiguous. V dropped 6 bases and J dropped 2 bases, with 8 bases sitting between them. The CDR3 is made up of 12 amino acids. The CDR3 region is CASSRLTYEQYF. The DNA of the CDR3 is TGTGCCAGCAGCAGACTTACCTACGAGCAGTACTTC.

This clonotype occurred many times. The V gene is TRBV4-3, the J gene TRBJ2-1; TRBD2 matches at 10 bases. CDR1 LGHNA and CDR2 YSLEER come from the germline V gene. V was clipped by 0 bases and J by 6 bases; unmatched bases: 8. This CDR3 has 17 residues. This CDR3 reads CASSQDLGTSVPNEQFF. CDR3 sequence (DNA): TGCGCCAGCAGCCAAGACCTCGGGACTAGCGTACCCAATGAGCAGTTCTTC.

This clonotype is labeled as medium-sized. The chain has TRBV6-5 and TRBJ1-5, with a possible D match to TRBD1 (6 bases). The CDR3 loop spans 17 amino acids. Germline V gene sequence: CDR1 MNHEY, CDR2 SVGAGI. V was cut by 5 bases and J by 0 bases, with 17 bases left in between. The CDR3 here is CASSPFPTGNSNQPQHF. The CDR3 region has the DNA TGTGCCAGCAGTCCGTTTCCCACAGGGAATAGCAATCAGCCCCAGCATTTT.

CDR3 residues: CASSISGITSYEQYF. In nucleotides, the CDR3 is TGTGCCAGCAGTATTAGCGGGATAACCTCCTACGAGCAGTACTTC. This chain uses TRBV6-5 with TRBJ2-7; 8 nucleotides match TRBD2. CDR1 is MNHEY and CDR2 is SVGAGI in the germline V gene. J lost 0 bases, V lost 5 bases, and 6 bases had no gene match. The CDR3 contains 15 residues.

A remark on this clonotype: It may be a read error: a sequence one base away is much more abundant. This rearrangement joins TRBV6-2 or TRBV6-3 to TRBJ2-7; D is uncertain. Germline values: CDR1 MNHEY, CDR2 SVGEGT. The CDR3 runs to 12 residues. The CDR3 sequence: CASSPFTSEQHF. For the CDR3, the DNA is TGTGCCAGCAGCCCCTTCACCTCCGAGCAGCACTTC.

CDR3 bases: TGTGCCAGCTCACGGCGACAAGGCCCTGCGAATGAGCAGTTCTTC. Amino acid sequence: CASSRRQGPANEQFF. The V and J genes are TRBV18 and TRBJ2-1; no reliable D call. The V end was cut by 4 bases, the J end by 7 bases, with 17 bases between. Germline CDR1 and CDR2: KGHSH and LQKENI. This CDR3 region has 15 residues.

This chain connects TRBV7-2 to TRBJ2-1, with 10 bases matching TRBD2. This CDR3 is 16 amino acids long. With V trimmed by 5 bases and J by 5 bases, 9 bases remained unmatched. CDR1 and CDR2 (germline): SGHTA, FQGNSA. The chain's CDR3 is CASSHPGLAQNNEQFF. The CDR3 bases are TGTGCCAGCAGCCATCCGGGACTAGCGCAAAACAATGAGCAGTTCTTC.

The table lists this clonotype with many counts. The genes are TRBV7-2 and TRBJ2-1; weak D call: TRBD1 (5 bases). The CDR3 contains 18 residues. Germline V gives CDR1 SGHTA, CDR2 FQGNSA. The V gene lost 7 bases and the J gene lost 4 bases, with 26 bases spanning the gap. CDR3 protein: CASTNGRRGSHSYNEQFF. The CDR3 DNA reads as TGTGCCAGCACCAACGGGCGAAGGGGCTCGCACTCATACAATGAGCAGTTCTTC. The complete variable domain, with remaining parts taken from reference TRBV7-2 and TRBJ2-1, reads GAGVSQSPSNKVTEKGKDVELRCDPISGHTALYWYRQSLGQGLEFLIYFQGNSAPDKSGLPSDRFSAERTGGSVSTLTIQRTQQEDSAVYLCASTNGRRGSHSYNEQFFGPGTRLTVL.

This clonotype was detected ten times or more. This chain uses TRBV4-1 with TRBJ1-1; weak D call: TRBD1 (5 bases). V gave up 2 bases and J gave up 4 bases, with 14 bases separating them. Germline loops: CDR1 MGHRA, CDR2 YSYEKL. This CDR3 contains 15 residues. For the CDR3, the DNA is TGCGCCAGCAGCCAATCGGTCAGGGCGAGCACTGAAGCTTTCTTT. It specifies CASSQSVRASTEAFF.

This clonotype occurred many times. The V gene is TRBV4-2, the J gene TRBJ1-1; no reliable D call. Looked up from germline, CDR1 is LGHNA and CDR2 is YNFKEQ. Trimming removed 5 bases at V and 4 bases at J, with 17 bases between. This CDR3 contains 15 residues. CDR3 sequence reads: CASSLDRGKSTEAFF. The CDR3 DNA follows: TGTGCCAGCAGCTTGGACCGGGGAAAAAGCACTGAAGCTTTCTTT.

By share of the sample, this clonotype is large. The V call is TRBV5-1, the J call TRBJ1-4; 7 bases align to TRBD1. Per the germline V gene, CDR1 is SGHRS and CDR2 is YFSETQ. This CDR3 comprises 15 residues. Germline trimming cut 0 bases from V and 8 bases from J; bases unmatched to any gene: 7. The CDR3 region has the DNA TGCGCCAGCAGCTTGGGCGACAGGGTGGGAGAAAAACTGTTTTTT. Translated, it gives CASSLGDRVGEKLFF.

This clonotype was found many times. The chain couples TRBV5-1 to TRBJ2-7, with TRBD2 as a possible D gene (6 bases). The CDR3 is made up of 14 amino acids. Germline loops: CDR1 SGHRS, CDR2 YFSETQ. Trimming cost V 2 bases and J 0 bases, with 9 bases left between them. The CDR3 region is CASSLGTSSYEQYF. The CDR3 DNA sequence: TGCGCCAGCAGCTTAGGGACTTCCTCCTACGAGCAGTACTTC.

The chain recombines TRBV20-1 with TRBJ1-1; D is unresolved. This CDR3 has 11 residues. The germline V gene encodes CDR1 DFQATT and CDR2 SNEGSKA (reference sequence). V was trimmed by 6 bases and J by 6 bases, leaving 11 bases between them. The DNA for the CDR3 is TGCAGTGCACAAGGACTAGCTGAAGCTTTCTTT. Translated: CSAQGLAEAFF.

This clonotype rates as medium-sized. The gene calls are TRBV5-8 and TRBJ1-4; a possible D gene is TRBD1 (6 bases). Germline V lookup: CDR1 SGHTS, CDR2 YDEGEE. Trimming shortened V by 3 bases and J by 4 bases, and 16 bases separated the two germline ends. This CDR3 region has 16 residues. The chain's CDR3 is CASSSGGGTSNEKLFF. As DNA, the CDR3 is TGTGCCAGCAGCTCCGGGGGTGGGACAAGTAATGAAAAACTGTTTTTT. Full variable domain (remainder filled in from reference TRBV5-8 and TRBJ1-4): EAGVTQSPTHLIKTRGQQATLRCSPISGHTSVYWYQQALGLGLQFLLWYDEGEERNRGNFPPRFSGRQFPNYSSELNVNALELEDSALYLCASSSGGGTSNEKLFFGSGTQLSVL.

In its sample, this clonotype ranks as medium-sized. The rearrangement uses TRBV7-2 and TRBJ1-1; D is uncertain. Germline CDR1 reads SGHTA; CDR2 reads FQGNSA. Trimming cost V 4 bases and J 1 base, with 10 bases left between them. The CDR3 runs 14 residues. CDR3 bases: TGTGCCAGCAGCTCCCAGGCACAGAACACTGAAGCTTTCTTT. Its translation is CASSSQAQNTEAFF.

There are many counts of this clonotype. The CDR3 coding sequence is TGTGCCAGCAGTTTCCGACTAGCGGGACTTTCCGGGGAGCTGTTTTTT. The encoded protein is CASSFRLAGLSGELFF. The chain joins TRBV12-3 or TRBV12-4 to TRBJ2-2, with 11 positions matching TRBD2. CDR3 size: 16 residues. Trimming cost V 3 bases and J 6 bases; bases outside gene matches: 6.

This clonotype is medium-sized. This chain joins TRBV28 and TRBJ2-7; 11 nucleotides match TRBD2. The trim removed 4 bases at V and 3 bases at J, leaving 5 bases unmatched. CDR3 length equals 15 residues. Germline V CDR1 and CDR2: MDHEN, SYDVKM. The CDR3 loop is CASSSGTSGYYEQYF. The CDR3 DNA is TGTGCCAGCAGTTCGGGGACTAGCGGCTACTACGAGCAGTACTTC.

This clonotype was recorded at least ten times. This chain joins TRBV5-1 and TRBJ2-1; D perhaps matches TRBD2 (5 bases). Germline assignment: CDR1 SGHRS and CDR2 YFSETQ. The CDR3 totals 15 residues. Between the trimmed V and J ends, which lost 0 bases and 2 bases, there was a span of 9 bases. The CDR3 spells CASSLDGGPYNEQFF. In DNA, the CDR3 is TGCGCCAGCAGCTTGGACGGAGGACCCTACAATGAGCAGTTCTTC.

CDR3 in DNA: TGTGCCAGCAGCCGAGGACTAGCGGCCAACACCGGGGAGCTGTTTTTT. Translating gives CASSRGLAANTGELFF. V and J are TRBV14 and TRBJ2-2, with 10 positions matching TRBD2. The CDR3 loop spans 16 amino acids. Germline CDR1 reads SGHDN; CDR2 reads FVKESK. The J segment lost 2 bases and the V segment lost 4 bases, leaving 4 bases of the junction unmatched. The complete variable domain, with remaining parts taken from reference TRBV14 and TRBJ2-2, reads EAGVTQFPSHSVIEKGQTVTLRCDPISGHDNLYWYRRVMGKEIKFLLHFVKESKQDESGMPNNRFLAERTGGTYSTLKVQPAELEDSGVYFCASSRGLAANTGELFFGEGSRLTVL.

Many counts were recorded for this clonotype. The V and J genes are TRBV12-3 or TRBV12-4 and TRBJ2-7; no reliable D call. The CDR3 contains 14 residues. The ends were cut back, 2 bases at V and 0 bases at J, with 8 bases in the middle. The CDR3 DNA reads as TGTGCCAGCAGTTTAATCAGTAGCTCCTACGAGCAGTACTTC. Translating it yields CASSLISSSYEQYF.

The chain carries TRBV5-4 and TRBJ2-6; possible D gene TRBD1, 6 bases. Between the trimmed V and J ends, which lost 4 bases and 0 bases, there was a span of 23 bases. This CDR3 contains 20 residues. Germline assignment: CDR1 SGHNT and CDR2 YYREEE (reference sequence). DNA for the CDR3: TGTGCCAGCAGCCGTACCCCGACGGGACAAGGATTCTCTGGGGCCAACGTCCTGACTTTC. Protein product: CASSRTPTGQGFSGANVLTF.

Many counts were recorded for this clonotype. This chain joins TRBV10-1 and TRBJ2-2, with D possibly TRBD2 on 6 matching bases. The CDR3 sequence is 15 residues long. CDR1 WNHNN and CDR2 SYGVQD come from the germline V gene (reference sequence). Trimming removed 5 bases at V and 1 base at J, with 11 bases between. The DNA for the CDR3 is TGCGCCAGCAGTCCCGGGACTGTGAACACCGGGGAGCTGTTTTTT. Its translation is CASSPGTVNTGELFF.

This clonotype was counted ten times or more. The chain uses TRBV7-2 and TRBJ2-1, with TRBD2 matching 9 bases. Germline CDR1 SGHTA, CDR2 FQGNSA. J lost 6 bases, V lost 0 bases, and 3 bases had no gene match. The CDR3 contains 15 residues. The CDR3 region is CASSLALAGVNEQFF. The CDR3, as DNA: TGTGCCAGCAGCTTAGCCTTAGCGGGAGTCAATGAGCAGTTCTTC.

Many counts were recorded for this clonotype. One junction end does not reproduce the germline sequence, and a read error may be involved. The V gene is TRBV7-7, the J gene TRBJ2-5; tentative D call: TRBD1 (6 bases). CDR3 length: 15 amino acids. Germline CDR1 SSHAT, CDR2 FNYEAQ (reference sequence). The DNA of the CDR3 is TGTGCTAGCAGCTTAGGGGGATCCCACCAAGAGACCCAGTACTTC. Amino acid sequence: CASSLGGSHQETQYF.

The chain uses TRBV28 and TRBJ1-1; D gene ambiguous. The germline CDR1 and CDR2 sequences are MDHEN and SYDVKM. Trimming took off 8 bases at V and 4 bases at J, with 23 bases between the two ends. This CDR3 contains 16 residues. CDR3 in amino acids: CASGLATSPEGTEAFF. DNA of the CDR3: TGTGCCAGCGGCCTAGCGACGTCCCCGGAGGGCACTGAAGCTTTCTTT.

The sample holds many counts of this clonotype. This chain uses TRBV6-4 with TRBJ2-2, with 13 bases identical to TRBD2. V trimming: 10 bases; J trimming: 7 bases; junction bases outside the gene matches: 12. The CDR3 length is 16 residues. Per the germline V gene, CDR1 is MRHNA and CDR2 is SNTAGT. The CDR3: CANFSGLAGDNGELFF. DNA for the CDR3: TGTGCCAACTTTTCTGGACTAGCGGGAGATAACGGGGAGCTGTTTTTT.